The 24 T cell receptor beta chains below all came from one sample that was sequenced in a study of prognosis after radiotherapy for stage I lung cancer. Genomic DNA yielded TCR beta CDR3, amplified by two-round multiplex PCR. During first-round PCR, primers specific to each TRBV and TRBJ gene were used. MiXCR, applied by TCRdb to the multiplex PCR reads, yields one record per CDR3 protein. Here the sample spans about 24,000 distinct CDR3 sequences, roughly 40% being singletons. This sample comprised PBMCs, obtained before or after stereotactic body radiation therapy (not recorded which). The receptors come from a donor at least 50 years old with non-small cell lung cancer.

This clonotype was recorded many times. V usage is TRBV9 and J usage is TRBJ1-4; 8 positions match TRBD1. J lost 7 bases, V lost 4 bases, and 6 bases had no gene match. Germline CDR1 SGDLS, CDR2 YYNGEE. The CDR3 is made up of 14 amino acids. For the CDR3, the DNA is TGTGCCAGCAGCCTCGGGACAGGAAGTGAAAAACTGTTTTTT. This sequence encodes CASSLGTGSEKLFF.

This clonotype was seen once. A far larger clone is just one base off, so this is likely a read error. V is TRBV6-8 and J is TRBJ2-1, with D maybe TRBD1 (6 bases). CDR3 size: 16 residues. The germline gives CDR1 MNHGY, CDR2 SAAAGT. The CDR3 coding sequence is TGTGCCAGCAGTTTAGACAGGCCGAGCTCCTACAATGAGCAGTTATTC. Residues: CASSLDRPSSYNEQLF.

The chain combines TRBV6-1 with TRBJ2-7; 14 positions agree with TRBD2. Trimming took 8 bases from V and 3 from J; bases not matched to a gene: 9. The CDR3 consists of 16 residues. Germline lookup yields CDR1 MNHNS and CDR2 SASEGT. The CDR3 DNA follows: TGTGCCAGCGCCCTTGGGACTAGCGGGAGAAACTACGAGCAGTACTTC. This translates into CASALGTSGRNYEQYF.

About this clonotype: It differs at one base from a far larger clone, so likely a read error. The V and J genes are TRBV6-4 and TRBJ1-2; 7 bases fit TRBD1. Germline V gene lookup returns CDR1 MRHNA and CDR2 SNTAGT. The CDR3 has 15 residues. Trimming at V came to 7 bases and at J to 6 bases, leaving 14 bases not matched to a gene. The chain's CDR3 is CASIRGQGEENGYTF. The CDR3 coding sequence is TGTGCCAGCATTCGGGGGCAGGGGGAGGAGAATGGCTACACCTTC.

The chain employs TRBV20-1 and TRBJ2-1, with D possibly matching TRBD2 (5 bases). The CDR3 contains 17 residues. V gave up 3 bases and J gave up 1 base, with 19 bases separating them. Germline V gene lookup returns CDR1 DFQATT and CDR2 SNEGSKA (reference sequence). This chain's CDR3 is CSASLGLRLGSYNEQFF. For the CDR3, the DNA is TGCAGTGCTAGCTTAGGACTGCGGCTTGGATCCTACAATGAGCAGTTCTTC.

This clonotype appeared a few times. Given a much more abundant clone one base away, this may be a read error. The genes are TRBV6-2 or TRBV6-3 and TRBJ2-5, with TRBD2 identical over 8 bases. The CDR3 consists of 16 residues. From germline, CDR1 is MNHEY and CDR2 SVGEGT. The CDR3 sequence: CASSYEGSGITEAQYF. The CDR3 DNA reads as TGTGCCAGCAGTTACGAGGGTAGCGGGATTACAGAGGCCCAGTACTTC.

The chain links TRBV12-3 or TRBV12-4 to TRBJ1-4; possible D gene TRBD1, 5 bases. The CDR3 is 13 amino acids. V was shortened by 6 bases and J by 8 bases, with 13 bases between the two germline ends. The CDR3 nucleotides are TGTGCCAGCAGCTTGACGGGACCAGAAAAACTGTTTTTT. Translating it yields CASSLTGPEKLFF.

The chain employs TRBV6-1 and TRBJ2-7, with 11 bases aligning to TRBD2. Germline V gene lookup returns CDR1 MNHNS and CDR2 SASEGT. The CDR3 length is 19 residues. V lost 8 bases and J lost 7; bases outside the gene matches: 25. The CDR3 region has the DNA TGTGCCAGCTCGAACCGGGGGGCCGGGACTAGCGGTAGAAATAGGGAGCAGTACTTC. This gives the protein CASSNRGAGTSGRNREQYF.

In its sample, this clonotype was seen many times. This sequence joins TRBV10-3 and TRBJ1-1; D not certain. The CDR3 sequence is 13 residues long. The germline V and J ends were trimmed by 5 bases and 1 base, with 8 bases remaining between them. CDR1 and CDR2 (germline): ENHRY, SYGVKD. The CDR3 DNA reads TGTGCCATCAGTCGGACGGAGAACACTGAAGCTTTCTTT. This gives the protein CAISRTENTEAFF.

This clonotype was detected ten times or more. The chain recombines TRBV4-1 with TRBJ2-3; possibly TRBD2 for D (7 bases). With 4 bases removed from V and 0 bases from J, the gap between germline ends came to 17 bases. Germline CDR1 reads MGHRA; CDR2 reads YSYEKL. This CDR3 comprises 17 residues. The DNA of the CDR3 is TGCGCCAGCAGCCCGAGGGGGGGGGCTTCTAGCACAGATACGCAGTATTTT. Translation gives CASSPRGGASSTDTQYF.

In this sample, this clonotype is medium-sized (0.01 to 0.1%). The rearrangement links TRBV5-1 to TRBJ2-1; D may be TRBD2 (5 bases). Germline V lookup: CDR1 SGHRS, CDR2 YFSETQ. This CDR3 contains 16 residues. V shed 2 bases and J shed 4 bases, with 16 bases lying between them. The CDR3 DNA is TGCGCCAGCAGCTTTCTTTTCCTAGCTTCATACAATGAGCAGTTCTTC. Amino acids: CASSFLFLASYNEQFF.

This clonotype was counted many times. The chain is built from TRBV2 and TRBJ1-4, with D unresolved. Trimming cost V 6 bases and J 3 bases, with 14 bases left between them. The CDR3 totals 15 residues. Looked up from germline, CDR1 is SNHLY and CDR2 is FYNNEI. The CDR3 loop is CASRPGPTSNEKLFF. The CDR3 DNA follows: TGTGCCAGCAGACCCGGGCCGACGTCTAATGAAAAACTGTTTTTT.

This clonotype is labeled medium-sized. The CDR3 region is CASSGDRGISYEQYF. CDR3 in DNA: TGTGCCAGCAGTGGGGACAGGGGGATCTCCTACGAGCAGTACTTC. The chain joins TRBV6-4 to TRBJ2-7; 11 bases are shared with TRBD1. CDR3 length: 15 residues. V shed 4 bases and J 0 bases; nucleotides not matched to a gene: 2. Looked up from germline, CDR1 is MRHNA and CDR2 is SNTAGT.

This clonotype was counted many times. This chain links TRBV2 with TRBJ2-2; D remains unclear. The germline V gene encodes CDR1 SNHLY and CDR2 FYNNEI. The germline V and J ends were trimmed by 5 bases and 7 bases, with 11 bases remaining between them. The CDR3 has 13 amino acids. CDR3: CASSRFERGELFF. The CDR3, as DNA: TGTGCCAGCAGTAGGTTTGAACGCGGGGAGCTGTTTTTT. Filled out from reference TRBV2 and TRBJ2-2, the complete variable domain reads EPEVTQTPSHQVTQMGQEVILRCVPISNHLYFYWYRQILGQKVEFLVSFYNNEISEKSEIFDDQFSVERPDGSNFTLKIRSTKLEDSAMYFCASSRFERGELFFGEGSRLTVL.

This clonotype was seen many times. CDR3 sequence (DNA): TGTGCCAGCAGCCTTGGGAGGGGTTACGAGCAGTACTTC. Its translation is CASSLGRGYEQYF. The chain has TRBV3-1 and TRBJ2-7; 7 positions match TRBD2. The junction had 4 bases not matched to a gene; V was cut back by 4 bases and J by 4 bases. The CDR3 contains 13 residues. The V gene's germline CDR1 is LGHDT and CDR2 YNNKEL (reference sequence).

Within the sample, this clonotype is medium-sized. V and J are TRBV20-1 and TRBJ2-2, with D maybe TRBD2 (5 bases). Germline CDR1 DFQATT, CDR2 SNEGSKA (reference sequence). This CDR3 contains 14 residues. Deletions cut 1 base from V and 8 bases from J, with 14 bases between. CDR3 region: CSARGLARAGELFF. CDR3 DNA: TGCAGTGCTAGAGGGCTAGCCCGTGCGGGGGAGCTGTTTTTT.

The table lists this clonotype with many counts. The chain couples TRBV24-1 to TRBJ2-3; D may be TRBD2 (5 bases). V gave up 1 base and J gave up 2 bases, with 6 bases separating them. The CDR3 has 14 amino acids. Germline assignment: CDR1 KGHDR and CDR2 SFDVKD. The CDR3 sequence is CATSDLAVTDTQYF. Here the CDR3 DNA reads TGTGCCACCAGTGATTTAGCGGTCACAGATACGCAGTATTTT.

This clonotype was seen at least ten times. The chain couples TRBV18 to TRBJ2-3; tentatively, D is TRBD1 (5 bases). V was trimmed by 5 bases and J by 5 bases, leaving 14 bases between them. Germline V gene sequence: CDR1 KGHSH, CDR2 LQKENI. The CDR3 is 14 residues long. Here the CDR3 DNA reads TGTGCCAGCTCATCCCGAAGGGGTGGAGATACGCAGTATTTT. This gives the protein CASSSRRGGDTQYF.

This clonotype has only a few counts. The V call is TRBV3-1, the J call TRBJ2-3, with 11 bases matching TRBD2. J was trimmed by 2 bases and V by 3 bases; bases with no gene match: 4. CDR3 length: 16 amino acids. Germline values: CDR1 LGHDT, CDR2 YNNKEL (reference sequence). The CDR3 loop is CASSQRTSGSTDTQYF. CDR3 nucleotide sequence: TGTGCCAGCAGCCAGAGGACTAGCGGGTCCACAGATACGCAGTATTTT.

Remarks on this clonotype: A much larger clone is a single base away; this may be a read error. The V and J genes are TRBV7-2 and TRBJ2-5; D remains ambiguous. Trimming took 1 base from V and 7 from J, leaving 4 bases between them. Looked up from germline, CDR1 is SGHTA and CDR2 is FQGNSA. This CDR3 region has 11 residues. The CDR3 bases are TGTGCCAGCAGCTTAGGTGCGACCCAGTACTTC. Translating gives CASSLGATQYF.

This clonotype was seen many times. This sequence joins TRBV11-2 and TRBJ2-1, with TRBD2 matching over 7 bases. This CDR3 is 14 amino acids long. From germline, CDR1 is SGHAT and CDR2 FQNNGV. Germline trimming cut 5 bases from V and 5 bases from J; bases unmatched to any gene: 6. CDR3 sequence (DNA): TGTGCCAGCAGCAGGCTAGCGGCCAACAATGAGCAGTTCTTC. Amino acid sequence: CASSRLAANNEQFF.

This clonotype was found many times. The J gene is TRBJ2-1, the V gene TRBV5-1; tentative D call: TRBD1 (6 bases). This CDR3 has 13 residues. Per the germline V gene, CDR1 is SGHRS and CDR2 is YFSETQ. Trimming pared 4 bases from V and 4 bases from J, leaving 9 bases between. The CDR3 sequence is CASSLQGYNEQFF. For the CDR3, the DNA is TGCGCCAGCAGCCTACAGGGATACAATGAGCAGTTCTTC.

The sample holds many counts of this clonotype. The chain carries TRBV7-8 and TRBJ2-7, with 9 bases aligning to TRBD2. In germline, CDR1 is SGHVS, CDR2 FQNEAQ. The CDR3 runs 15 residues. With 7 bases clipped from V and 4 bases from J, the junction kept 11 bases outside the gene matches. The CDR3 loop reads CASTLLAGPGYEQYF. CDR3 in DNA: TGTGCCAGCACCCTACTAGCGGGTCCGGGGTACGAGCAGTACTTC.

V is TRBV2 and J is TRBJ2-1; weak D call: TRBD1 (5 bases). The germline V gene has CDR1 SNHLY and CDR2 FYNNEI. V gave up 6 bases and J gave up 5 bases, with 17 bases separating them. The CDR3 is 15 amino acids. The CDR3 here is CASRPHNQGDNEQFF. CDR3 DNA: TGTGCCAGCAGACCCCACAACCAAGGGGACAATGAGCAGTTCTTC.